Detailed here is one TCR beta chain. Its antigen is unidentified. The data are from a study of T cell responses to AZD1222 COVID-19 vaccine. Assay used: immunoSEQ multiplex PCR; TCRdb lists only in-frame clones, some missing. The profile shows more than 85,000 clones, roughly 90% of them singletons. In germline, CDR1 is MDHEN, CDR2 SYDVKM. This CDR3 has 15 residues. V dropped 4 bases and J dropped 0 bases, with 12 bases sitting between them. Study-wide points: Females made up more of the donors, who were largely white British, and clonal diversity may have come out too low.

Sample: peripheral blood, taken on day 0 of AZD1222 vaccination. This chain links TRBV28 with TRBJ2-5; weak D call: TRBD2 (6 bases). The sequence came from an adult in good health. The CDR3 coding sequence is TGTGCCAGCAGTTCCTGGGGGGAGTACCAAGAGACCCAGTACTTC. Its translation is CASSSWGEYQETQYF. The variable domain in full, with the rest retrieved from reference TRBV28 and TRBJ2-5, is DVKVTQSSRYLVKRTGEKVFLECVQDMDHENMFWYRQDPGLGLRLIYFSYDVKMKEKGDIPEGYSVSREKKERFSLILESASTNQTSMYLCASSSWGEYQETQYFGPGTRLLVL.